Listed below are T cell receptor beta chains from one sample, sequenced in a study of T cell clonotyping in hematopoietic cell transplantation. Assay used: immunoSEQ multiplex PCR; TCRdb lists only in-frame clones, some missing. The sample yields 35,000 to 50,000 clones, approximately 95% seen once. Source material: peripheral blood mononuclear cells. These receptors were obtained from a man aged 30 to 39 in good health. Some clones in this sample may be carry-over from other donors' samples. Both conserved end residues are trimmed from each CDR3. Clone size is given for some rows only: seen once, a few or many times, or a class if the clone is expanded.

v_call clone_size cdr3_aa
TRBV5-6 NA ASRQFTDTSNYGYT
TRBV29-1 NA SAGAVRVNTEAF
TRBV6-6 NA ASSSRSQETQY
TRBV5-8 NA ASKSPGRKNTGELF
TRBV5-4 NA ASSLGQGVSYEQY
TRBV11-2 NA ASSLGRQGRSQETQY
TRBV5-1 NA ASSLASGTVGSEQF
TRBV9 NA ASSPDRGHEQY
TRBV4-1 NA ASSRAHLEKLF
TRBV27 NA ASMGLAGGGEQF
TRBV5-4 few ASSFSTGNTEAF
TRBV7-2 NA ASSPRLADYEQY